The subject of this entry is one T cell receptor (beta chain). The antigen remains unidentified. This sample was taken from a study of cytomegalovirus exposure and HLA in healthy donors. General study points: As confirmed in vitro, three CMV-associated chains were specific for CMV antigens.

Primers for the PCR totalled 60 Vbeta and 13 Jbeta. Assay: immunoSEQ multiplex PCR; the TCRdb copy retains only in-frame clones and omits some. This table has fewer than 250,000 clones, roughly 77% appearing once. This TCR was sampled from a man aged 25-45 years in good health and CMV-seropositive. Sequenced sample: PBMCs.

As DNA, the CDR3 is TGTGCCTGGAGTGTACGCCGAGTGCTTGAGACTGAAGCTTTCTTT. This gives the protein CAWSVRRVLETEAFF. The J gene is TRBJ1-1, the V gene TRBV30; D uncertain. V lost 0 bases and J lost 5, with 16 bases in between. The germline V gene encodes CDR1 GTSNPN and CDR2 SVGIG (reference sequence). This CDR3 is built from 15 residues.